What follows are 25 T cell receptor beta chains derived from one specimen sequenced in a study of cytomegalovirus exposure and HLA in healthy donors. Vbeta (60) and Jbeta (13) primers were used in the PCR. Here immunoSEQ multiplex PCR was the method, and the copy in TCRdb shows in-frame clones only, minus some. The table includes under 200,000 clones, 62% detected once. The sequencing input was PBMCs. The receptors originated from a man aged 35 to 55 in good health and CMV-seronegative.

V is TRBV29-1 and J is TRBJ2-1, with D tentatively TRBD1 (5 bases). Germline CDR1 and CDR2: SQVTM and ANQGSEA. There are 13 residues in the CDR3. V gave up 7 bases and J gave up 7 bases, with 17 bases separating them. The CDR3 nucleotides read TGCAGCGGCCGGACACTGATTCGAAATGAGCAGTTCTTC. Translation: CSGRTLIRNEQFF.

V usage is TRBV30 and J usage is TRBJ2-3; 10 bases line up with TRBD2. This CDR3 region has 15 residues. J lost 6 bases, V lost 0 bases, and 6 bases had no gene match. In germline, CDR1 is GTSNPN, CDR2 SVGIG (reference sequence). The DNA of the CDR3 is TGTGCCTGGAGTGTAAAAGCGGGGGGGCATGATACGCAGTATTTT. Its protein product is CAWSVKAGGHDTQYF.

In DNA, the CDR3 is TGTGCCAGTAGTATTTTCGCGACAGCAAATTCACCCCTCCACTTT. Translated: CASSIFATANSPLHF. This chain links TRBV19 with TRBJ1-6; the D gene is possibly TRBD1 (5 bases). Per the germline V gene, CDR1 is LNHDA and CDR2 is SQIVND (reference sequence). This CDR3 has 15 amino acids. Trimming cost V 3 bases and J 7 bases, with 13 bases left between them.

The chain is built from TRBV6-6 and TRBJ2-7, with 7 bases aligning to TRBD1. Unmatched junction bases numbered 5, after V lost 6 bases and J lost 3 bases. Germline CDR1 reads MNHNY; CDR2 reads SVGAGI (reference sequence). CDR3 size: 13 residues. CDR3 sequence reads: CASRGGQHYEQYF. The CDR3 nucleotides read TGTGCCAGCAGAGGGGGACAGCACTACGAGCAGTACTTC.

The chain uses TRBV18 and TRBJ2-5; 10 positions match TRBD1. Germline CDR1 reads KGHSH; CDR2 reads LQKENI. CDR3 length equals 16 residues. V was pared by 6 bases and J by 4 bases, with 11 bases of the junction left unmatched. CDR3 protein: CASSRPGTGVRETQYF. In DNA, the CDR3 is TGTGCCAGCTCCCGACCCGGGACAGGGGTACGAGAGACCCAGTACTTC.

This clone showed up just once. This chain connects TRBV7-9 to TRBJ2-7; TRBD1 is a possible D gene (6 bases). In germline, CDR1 is SEHNR, CDR2 FQNEAQ (reference sequence). V was clipped by 5 bases and J by 0 bases, with 20 bases between them. There are 17 residues in the CDR3. CDR3 bases: TGTGCCAGCAGCGCCCACCTAGGGGGAGCTCCCTCCTACGAGCAGTACTTC. Translated, it gives CASSAHLGGAPSYEQYF.

This clone was seen more than once but under ten times. This chain links TRBV27 with TRBJ2-5, with D possibly being TRBD1 (5 bases). Germline V gene data show CDR1 as MNHEY and CDR2 as SMNVEV (reference sequence). The ends were cut back, 2 bases at V and 4 bases at J, with 11 bases in the middle. The CDR3 runs 14 residues. The CDR3 region has the DNA TGTGCCAGCAGTTTAAAGGGGCGAGGAGAGACCCAGTACTTC. This encodes CASSLKGRGETQYF.

J is TRBJ1-6 and V is TRBV13; D possibly corresponds to TRBD1 (6 bases). CDR1 and CDR2 from the germline V gene are PRHDT and FYEKMQ (reference sequence). V lost 7 bases to trimming and J lost 7 bases, with 17 bases between them. The CDR3 has 15 amino acids. CDR3 in amino acids: CASTFYGGQNSPLHF. The CDR3 DNA sequence: TGTGCCAGCACCTTTTACGGAGGACAGAATTCACCCCTCCACTTT.

Written as DNA, the CDR3 is TGTGCCAGCAGTTTCCTGTCTCGACGGGGGGGCTTCAATGAGCAGTTCTTC. Its protein is CASSFLSRRGGFNEQFF. V is TRBV27 and J is TRBJ2-1, with 8 bases matching TRBD2. J was trimmed by 6 bases and V by 3 bases; bases with no gene match: 13. Per the germline V gene, CDR1 is MNHEY and CDR2 is SMNVEV (reference sequence). This CDR3 region has 17 residues.

The V and J genes are TRBV7-9 and TRBJ1-6; 7 bases match TRBD1. Germline V gene sequence: CDR1 SEHNR, CDR2 FQNEAQ (reference sequence). J lost 9 bases, V lost 4 bases, and 12 bases had no gene match. The CDR3 loop spans 16 amino acids. The CDR3 sequence is CASSSRTGDRGSPLHF. The CDR3 DNA is TGTGCCAGCAGCTCCAGGACAGGCGACCGGGGTTCACCCCTCCACTTT.

The J gene is TRBJ2-5, the V gene TRBV5-1; 8 bases map to TRBD2. The CDR3 sequence is 16 residues long. The V and J ends lost 0 bases and 4 bases, in that order; junction bases with no gene match: 8. Per the germline V gene, CDR1 is SGHRS and CDR2 is YFSETQ. The CDR3 nucleotides read TGCGCCAGCAGCTTGGGAGTAGCGGGGTTGCGAGAGACCCAGTACTTC. It translates to CASSLGVAGLRETQYF.

This clone was seen a handful of times. This chain joins TRBV5-1 and TRBJ2-7; perhaps TRBD1 as D (6 bases). The CDR3 is 15 amino acids. Germline V CDR1 and CDR2: SGHRS, YFSETQ. Trimming removed 3 bases from V and 6 bases from J, with 19 bases in between. The CDR3: CASSSGQRHKSEQYF. In DNA, the CDR3 is TGCGCCAGCAGCTCTGGACAGCGACATAAGAGCGAGCAGTACTTC.

The V and J genes are TRBV6-1 and TRBJ1-5, with 7 bases that match TRBD1. The CDR3 is 15 amino acids. V dropped 2 bases and J dropped 6; count of bases not matched to a gene: 7. The germline V gene encodes CDR1 MNHNS and CDR2 SASEGT. The CDR3 loop reads CASSENRGQIQPQHF. The CDR3 region has the DNA TGTGCCAGCAGTGAAAACAGGGGTCAAATTCAGCCCCAGCATTTT.

V is TRBV19 and J is TRBJ2-1; TRBD1 might be the D (6 bases). This CDR3 is built from 19 residues. Trimming took 3 bases from V and 4 from J, leaving 25 bases between them. Germline V gene lookup returns CDR1 LNHDA and CDR2 SQIVND (reference sequence). The CDR3 DNA reads as TGTGCCAGTAGTATCCAAGGCTTCCTACAGGGTTGGGGTTACAATGAGCAGTTCTTC. Translated: CASSIQGFLQGWGYNEQFF.

This clone was picked up one time. The CDR3 region is CASSVVGEISYNEQFF. The CDR3 DNA reads as TGTGCCAGCAGTGTGGTCGGGGAGATCTCCTACAATGAGCAGTTCTTC. The gene calls are TRBV28 and TRBJ2-1, with TRBD2 as a possible D gene (5 bases). The CDR3 is 16 residues long. Germline CDR1 MDHEN, CDR2 SYDVKM. Trimming cost V 5 bases and J 0 bases, with 14 bases left between them.

The CDR3 region is CASSYGGRGRETQYF. CDR3 DNA sequence: TGTGCCAGCAGTTATGGGGGGAGGGGTCGGGAGACCCAGTACTTC. V is TRBV6-5 and J is TRBJ2-5; TRBD2 matches 7 bases. V lost 3 bases to trimming and J lost 5 bases; unmatched junction nucleotides: 9. Germline loops: CDR1 MNHEY, CDR2 SVGAGI. CDR3 length: 15 amino acids.

The V and J genes are TRBV2 and TRBJ2-5; 8 nucleotides agree with TRBD2. Germline V gene data show CDR1 as SNHLY and CDR2 as FYNNEI. There are 14 residues in the CDR3. V shed 6 bases and J 5 bases; nucleotides not matched to a gene: 8. Here the CDR3 reads CASRGRGVWETQYF. The CDR3 region has the DNA TGTGCCAGCAGGGGGCGGGGGGTATGGGAGACCCAGTACTTC. Variable domain in full (rest from reference TRBV2 and TRBJ2-5): EPEVTQTPSHQVTQMGQEVILRCVPISNHLYFYWYRQILGQKVEFLVSFYNNEISEKSEIFDDQFSVERPDGSNFTLKIRSTKLEDSAMYFCASRGRGVWETQYFGPGTRLLVL.

The chain couples TRBV2 to TRBJ1-4, with 9 bases matching TRBD1. The CDR3 length is 18 residues. V lost 6 bases, J lost 4 bases, and 15 bases stayed unmatched. Germline assignment: CDR1 SNHLY and CDR2 FYNNEI. The CDR3 loop is CASSESWTGEGVNEKLFF. In DNA, the CDR3 is TGTGCCAGCAGCGAATCGTGGACAGGGGAAGGGGTTAATGAAAAACTGTTTTTT.

The rearrangement uses TRBV6-1 and TRBJ2-1; D gene uncertain. The ends were cut back, 5 bases at V and 6 bases at J, with 11 bases in the middle. The CDR3 has 13 residues. In germline, CDR1 is MNHNS, CDR2 SASEGT. DNA of the CDR3: TGTGCCAGCAGTAGATCCCCCGGCAATGAGCAGTTCTTC. Its protein is CASSRSPGNEQFF.

The rearrangement joins TRBV29-1 to TRBJ2-7; 7 bases are a match to TRBD2. This CDR3 has 16 residues. Germline-derived CDR1 and CDR2 are SQVTM and ANQGSEA. The V and J ends lost 6 bases and 2 bases, in that order; junction bases with no gene match: 16. The CDR3 spells CSVPANWASGTYEQYF. CDR3 DNA: TGCAGCGTACCAGCCAACTGGGCTAGCGGAACCTACGAGCAGTACTTC.

This chain joins TRBV5-5 and TRBJ2-1, with D possibly matching TRBD2 (6 bases). Germline CDR1 reads SGHKS; CDR2 reads YYEKEE (reference sequence). This CDR3 is 15 amino acids long. V was clipped by 2 bases and J by 0 bases, with 9 bases between them. CDR3 nucleotide sequence: TGTGCCAGCAGCTTTCGAGCGGGCTCCTACAATGAGCAGTTCTTC. Residues: CASSFRAGSYNEQFF.

The rearrangement links TRBV5-4 to TRBJ1-4, with 7 bases that match TRBD1. The CDR3 totals 15 residues. Germline assignment: CDR1 SGHNT and CDR2 YYREEE (reference sequence). With 2 bases clipped from V and 8 bases from J, the junction kept 9 bases outside the gene matches. The DNA of the CDR3 is TGTGCCAGCAGCTTAGAGGGGGCGCGGAAGGAAAAACTGTTTTTT. It translates to CASSLEGARKEKLFF.

The genes are TRBV27 and TRBJ2-3, with 11 bases that match TRBD2. The CDR3 sequence is 17 residues long. Germline V gene lookup returns CDR1 MNHEY and CDR2 SMNVEV (reference sequence). V lost 1 base, J lost 2 bases, and 5 bases stayed unmatched. The CDR3 region has the DNA TGTGCCAGCAGTTTATGGGGACTAGCGGAGATCACAGATACGCAGTATTTT. It encodes CASSLWGLAEITDTQYF.

This clone was observed a single time. The CDR3 bases are TGTGCCAGCAGCTTTGGGGATTGGGGACGGACTAGCGGTCACAATGAGCAGTTCTTC. Its translation is CASSFGDWGRTSGHNEQFF. The gene calls are TRBV7-9 and TRBJ2-1, with 10 bases fitting TRBD2. Germline CDR1 SEHNR, CDR2 FQNEAQ (reference sequence). J was trimmed by 5 bases and V by 3 bases; bases with no gene match: 16. The CDR3 has 19 amino acids.

CDR3 protein: CSVFLRDSTYEQYF. DNA of the CDR3: TGCAGCGTTTTTCTTAGGGACAGCACTTACGAGCAGTACTTC. The chain has TRBV29-1 and TRBJ2-5, with 7 bases matching TRBD1. The last part of the DNA fits TRBJ2-7 better; the J call may be wrong. This CDR3 region has 14 residues. Germline CDR1 reads SQVTM; CDR2 reads ANQGSEA.